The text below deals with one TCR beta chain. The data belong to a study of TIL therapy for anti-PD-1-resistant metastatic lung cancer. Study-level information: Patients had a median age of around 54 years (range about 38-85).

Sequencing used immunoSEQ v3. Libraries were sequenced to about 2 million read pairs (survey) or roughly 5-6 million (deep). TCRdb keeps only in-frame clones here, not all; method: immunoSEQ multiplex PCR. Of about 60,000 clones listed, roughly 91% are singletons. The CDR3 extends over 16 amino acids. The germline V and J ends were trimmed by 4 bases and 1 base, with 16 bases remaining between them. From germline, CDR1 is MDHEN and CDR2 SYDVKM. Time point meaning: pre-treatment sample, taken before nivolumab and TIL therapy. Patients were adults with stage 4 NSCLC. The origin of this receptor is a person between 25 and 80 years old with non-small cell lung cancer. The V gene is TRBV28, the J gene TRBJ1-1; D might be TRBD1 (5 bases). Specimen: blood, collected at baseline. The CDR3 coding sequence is TGTGCCAGCAGTTCTGGGACGGAACGAGCGAACACTGAAGCTTTCTTT. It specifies CASSSGTERANTEAFF.